Below, 13 T cell receptor beta chains from the same sample are listed, as sequenced in a study of response to subunit inactivated influenza vaccine. TCRdb used MiXCR to reprocess the RT-PCR reads, holding one entry per CDR3 protein. The sample records about 500,000 distinct CDR3 sequences, about 17% being singletons. This material consisted of CD4+ T cells sorted from PBMCs, taken around 25 months after vaccination. The receptor source for this set is a man aged 45-69 years who received an inactivated influenza vaccine.

The chain carries TRBV10-3 and TRBJ2-2; unclear D gene. Germline V gene data show CDR1 as ENHRY and CDR2 as SYGVKD. Trimming left V 4 bases short and J 0 bases short, with 12 bases between. This CDR3 contains 16 residues. The CDR3 loop reads CAISALGQPNTGELFF. The CDR3 coding sequence is TGTGCCATCAGTGCGCTTGGGCAGCCGAACACCGGGGAGCTGTTTTTT.

This clonotype was picked up a small number of times. One junction end disagrees with the germline gene, perhaps due to a read error. The V and J genes are TRBV6-1 and TRBJ1-6; 7 bases line up with TRBD1. Germline CDR1 MNHNS, CDR2 SASEGT. The CDR3 contains 15 residues. CDR3 region: CASSKATGIGSPLHF. CDR3 coding DNA: TGTGCCAGCAGTAAAGCGACAGGGATCGGTTCACCCCTCCACTTT.

V usage is TRBV5-1 and J usage is TRBJ2-2; the match to TRBD1 covers 10 bases. After removal of 5 bases from V and 3 bases from J, the junction contained 4 bases not matched to a gene. Germline V gene data show CDR1 as SGHRS and CDR2 as YFSETQ. This CDR3 comprises 15 residues. Written as DNA, the CDR3 is TGCGCCAGCAGAGACAGGGGGCTCGACACCGGGGAGCTGTTTTTT. It codes for CASRDRGLDTGELFF. The full variable domain, rest sourced from reference TRBV5-1 and TRBJ2-2, is KAGVTQTPRYLIKTRGQQVTLSCSPISGHRSVSWYQQTPGQGLQFLFEYFSETQRNKGNFPGRFSGRQFSNSRSEMNVSTLELGDSALYLCASRDRGLDTGELFFGEGSRLTVL.

The chain carries TRBV5-1 and TRBJ1-1; D may be TRBD1 (6 bases). The V gene's germline CDR1 is SGHRS and CDR2 YFSETQ. This CDR3 has 14 amino acids. Trimming shortened V by 4 bases and J by 0 bases, and 10 bases separated the two germline ends. The CDR3 nucleotides read TGCGCCAGCAGCACAGACAGGATGAACACTGAAGCTTTCTTT. Protein: CASSTDRMNTEAFF.

A few counts support this clonotype. V gene TRBV6-2 or TRBV6-3 combines with J gene TRBJ1-2, with 9 bases fitting TRBD1. The CDR3 runs to 15 residues. Germline values: CDR1 MNHEY, CDR2 SVGEGT. J lost 4 bases, V lost 7 bases, and 10 bases had no gene match. The CDR3 DNA reads TGTGCCAGCATATCGGCGGACAGGGGAGGCTATGGCTACACCTTC. Protein product: CASISADRGGYGYTF.

This chain connects TRBV2 to TRBJ2-7; TRBD1 matches at 10 bases. After removal of 7 bases from V and 5 bases from J, the junction contained 8 bases not matched to a gene. CDR3 length: 14 amino acids. Germline V CDR1 and CDR2: SNHLY, FYNNEI. The CDR3 sequence is CASNSGTGDNEQYF. The DNA of the CDR3 is TGTGCCAGCAATTCCGGGACAGGGGACAACGAGCAGTACTTC.

The chain couples TRBV20-1 to TRBJ1-1; TRBD1 agrees at 7 bases. Germline lookup yields CDR1 DFQATT and CDR2 SNEGSKA (reference sequence). This CDR3 spans 13 amino acids. The ends lost 2 bases at V and 8 bases at J; junction bases unmatched: 8. CDR3 nucleotides: TGCAGTGCTAGAAATACAGGGGTCCTCGAAGCTTTCTTT. Its translation: CSARNTGVLEAFF.

A few counts support this clonotype. The V call is TRBV6-1, the J call TRBJ1-1, with no clear D. The CDR3 extends over 15 amino acids. Per germline, CDR1 MNHNS and CDR2 SASEGT. V was pared by 4 bases and J by 0 bases, with 12 bases between. CDR3 sequence: CASSGLWQLNTEAFF. The CDR3 bases are TGTGCCAGCAGTGGCCTGTGGCAGTTGAACACTGAAGCTTTCTTT.

The chain couples TRBV10-3 to TRBJ2-7, with TRBD2 identical over 14 bases. This CDR3 is built from 18 residues. Germline V lookup: CDR1 ENHRY, CDR2 SYGVKD. V dropped 2 bases and J dropped 6; count of bases not matched to a gene: 12. The CDR3 coding sequence is TGTGCCATCAGTGAGCCGAACCGCGGGACTAGCGGGAGAAGCGAGCAGTACTTC. It encodes CAISEPNRGTSGRSEQYF.

There are a few counts of this clonotype. The chain uses TRBV12-3 or TRBV12-4 and TRBJ2-7; 13 bases are a match to TRBD2. Losses at the gene ends were 1 base for V and 6 bases for J; bases not matched to a gene: 3. There are 15 residues in the CDR3. CDR3 nucleotides: TGTGCCAGCAGTTTAGGGACTAGCGGGAGTTTCGAGCAGTACTTC. Translation gives CASSLGTSGSFEQYF.

This clonotype was observed at least ten times. The chain joins TRBV12-3 or TRBV12-4 to TRBJ1-2; D not resolved. The ends were cut back, 6 bases at V and 4 bases at J, with 15 bases in the middle. The CDR3 covers 14 residues. The CDR3 sequence: CASSPSGRSYGYTF. The CDR3, as DNA: TGTGCCAGCAGCCCCTCGGGGAGGAGCTATGGCTACACCTTC.

This clonotype was recorded a few times. This chain connects TRBV28 to TRBJ1-2, with 7 bases identical to TRBD1. Germline V lookup: CDR1 MDHEN, CDR2 SYDVKM. The trim removed 2 bases at V and 2 bases at J, leaving 2 bases unmatched. This CDR3 has 14 amino acids. The CDR3 sequence: CASSLRTGNYGYTF. The CDR3 DNA follows: TGTGCCAGCAGTTTACGGACAGGCAACTATGGCTACACCTTC.

This clonotype was found a few times. The V and J genes are TRBV4-3 and TRBJ2-7; TRBD1 is a possible D gene (6 bases). Germline lookup yields CDR1 LGHNA and CDR2 YSLEER. V lost 4 bases, J lost 3 bases, and 10 bases lay in between. This CDR3 has 13 residues. CDR3 nucleotides: TGCGCCAGCAGCCCCCAGACAGGCTACGAGCAGTACTTC. Translating it yields CASSPQTGYEQYF.